These 17 T cell receptor beta chains were all obtained from the same sample, sequenced in a study of T cells in localized non-small cell lung cancer. Measured with immunoSEQ multiplex PCR; TCRdb has only the in-frame clones, and not every one. The table records tens of thousands of clones, around 83% of them present only once. The sequenced sample was peripheral blood, obtained before any cancer treatment. The receptors shown here come from a woman aged 35-75 years with stage I lung adenocarcinoma.

V is TRBV5-1 and J is TRBJ2-1; D not resolved. This CDR3 is built from 15 residues. V was clipped by 0 bases and J by 4 bases, with 11 bases between them. CDR1 and CDR2 from the germline V gene are SGHRS and YFSETQ. The CDR3 region is CASSLVSTPYNEQFF. CDR3 nucleotides: TGCGCCAGCAGCTTGGTCTCGACACCTTACAATGAGCAGTTCTTC.

The V gene is TRBV30, the J gene TRBJ1-6; D remains unclear. The CDR3 sequence is 14 residues long. The germline V and J ends were trimmed by 3 bases and 7 bases, with 13 bases remaining between them. Germline CDR1 is GTSNPN and CDR2 is SVGIG (reference sequence). CDR3 nucleotide sequence: TGTGCCTGGAGACTCGAGGGATTCAATTCACCCCTCCACTTT. It encodes CAWRLEGFNSPLHF.

The rearrangement joins TRBV28 to TRBJ2-5; tentatively, D is TRBD2 (5 bases). There are 15 residues in the CDR3. The V gene's germline CDR1 is MDHEN and CDR2 SYDVKM. V lost 6 bases and J lost 2, with 16 bases in between. CDR3 in DNA: TGTGCCAGCAGCCTTCCCCGGGGTCTACAAGAGACCCAGTACTTC. Translating gives CASSLPRGLQETQYF.

The chain has TRBV25-1 and TRBJ1-1; D is undetermined. CDR1 MGHDK and CDR2 SYGVNS come from the germline V gene. The CDR3 extends over 13 amino acids. V was trimmed by 0 bases and J by 6 bases, leaving 8 bases between them. As DNA, the CDR3 is TGTGCCAGCAGTGAATATTACAATTCTGAAGCTTTCTTT. Protein product: CASSEYYNSEAFF.

V and J are TRBV18 and TRBJ2-3, with 8 bases identical to TRBD1. There are 14 residues in the CDR3. Per germline, CDR1 KGHSH and CDR2 LQKENI. V trimming: 3 bases; J trimming: 3 bases; junction bases outside the gene matches: 2. The DNA of the CDR3 is TGTGCCAGCTCACCCGGACAGGGAACAGATACGCAGTATTTT. It is translated as CASSPGQGTDTQYF.

The chain carries TRBV7-8 and TRBJ2-5, with D possibly being TRBD1 or TRBD2 (5 bases each). The V and J ends lost 3 bases and 3 bases respectively, with 11 bases between them. Germline assignment: CDR1 SGHVS and CDR2 FQNEAQ. CDR3 size: 14 residues. CDR3 amino acids: CASSLGRAKETQYF. CDR3 nucleotide sequence: TGTGCCAGCAGCTTGGGACGAGCCAAAGAGACCCAGTACTTC. The full variable domain, with the rest looked up from reference TRBV7-8 and TRBJ2-5, is GAGVSQSPRYKVAKRGQDVALRCDPISGHVSLFWYQQALGQGPEFLTYFQNEAQLDKSGLPSDRFFAERPEGSVSTLKIQRTQQEDSAVYLCASSLGRAKETQYFGPGTRLLVL.

The chain carries TRBV27 and TRBJ2-7; D perhaps matches TRBD1 (5 bases). The CDR3 runs 13 residues. V lost 5 bases and J 5 bases, leaving 13 bases between the germline ends. Germline V gene data show CDR1 as MNHEY and CDR2 as SMNVEV (reference sequence). The CDR3 DNA is TGTGCCAGCAGTATCGACAGATTACACGAGCAGTACTTC. It yields the protein CASSIDRLHEQYF.

As to this clone: At the DNA level, this CDR3 is encoded by other sequences in the same sample as well. This chain joins TRBV7-2 and TRBJ2-5; TRBD2 is a possible D gene (5 bases). The CDR3 consists of 14 residues. Per germline, CDR1 SGHTA and CDR2 FQGNSA. The V and J ends lost 0 bases and 5 bases respectively, with 10 bases between them. CDR3 amino acids: CASSLARGQETQYF. CDR3 sequence (DNA): TGTGCCAGCAGCTTAGCGCGCGGGCAGGAGACCCAGTACTTC.

The chain has TRBV5-6 and TRBJ1-1; TRBD1 might be the D (5 bases). The CDR3 spans 16 residues. Germline V gene data show CDR1 as SGHDT and CDR2 as YYEEEE. V was shortened by 4 bases and J by 3 bases, with 19 bases between the two germline ends. The CDR3 sequence is CASSQTSRELHTEAFF. The CDR3 region has the DNA TGTGCCAGCAGCCAAACGAGCAGGGAGCTGCACACTGAAGCTTTCTTT.

V is TRBV4-3 and J is TRBJ1-2; D is unresolved. The CDR3 covers 16 residues. Germline V gives CDR1 LGHNA, CDR2 YSLEER. The V end lost 0 bases, the J end lost 7 bases, and 18 bases lay between the germline ends. The CDR3 is CASSQDAVIGWGGYTF. In nucleotides, the CDR3 is TGCGCCAGCAGCCAAGATGCCGTAATTGGATGGGGTGGCTACACCTTC.

The chain recombines TRBV10-3 with TRBJ1-5; weak D call: TRBD1 (6 bases). The germline V and J ends were trimmed by 0 bases and 0 bases, with 9 bases remaining between them. CDR3 size: 16 residues. CDR1 and CDR2 (germline): ENHRY, SYGVKD. The CDR3 DNA reads as TGTGCCATCAGTGAGTCACAGGGATATAGCAATCAGCCCCAGCATTTT. Protein sequence: CAISESQGYSNQPQHF.

The gene calls are TRBV10-3 and TRBJ2-5; tentatively, D is TRBD1 or TRBD2 (6 bases each). V dropped 6 bases and J dropped 2 bases, with 10 bases sitting between them. The CDR3 contains 13 residues. The V gene's germline CDR1 is ENHRY and CDR2 SYGVKD. CDR3 DNA: TGTGCCATCAGGCGGGACAAACAAGAGACCCAGTACTTC. Protein product: CAIRRDKQETQYF.

The rearrangement joins TRBV7-2 to TRBJ1-1; 9 bases match TRBD1. Germline V gene data show CDR1 as SGHTA and CDR2 as FQGNSA. The ends lost 2 bases at V and 11 bases at J; junction bases unmatched: 3. The CDR3 sequence is 12 residues long. This chain's CDR3 is CASSLRTGAAFF. The CDR3 DNA sequence: TGTGCCAGCAGCTTACGGACAGGGGCGGCTTTCTTT.

The genes are TRBV18 and TRBJ1-1; 7 nucleotides agree with TRBD1. The CDR3 contains 16 residues. Trimming took 6 bases from V and 4 from J; bases not matched to a gene: 14. Germline V CDR1 and CDR2: KGHSH, LQKENI. The CDR3 DNA follows: TGTGCCAGCTCCCGGGAGGGGGCAAGGGGCGGCACTGAAGCTTTCTTT. It specifies CASSREGARGGTEAFF.

This clone occurred a few times. This chain uses TRBV18 with TRBJ1-1, with D unclear. Germline V CDR1 and CDR2: KGHSH, LQKENI. The CDR3 loop spans 14 amino acids. The V gene lost 3 bases and the J gene lost 1 base, with 9 bases spanning the gap. The chain's CDR3 is CASSPDAGNTEAFF. The CDR3 DNA reads TGTGCCAGCTCACCGGACGCAGGGAACACTGAAGCTTTCTTT.

V is TRBV7-2 and J is TRBJ1-1; TRBD1 matches 9 bases. Trimming took 6 bases from V and 4 from J; bases not matched to a gene: 12. Germline lookup yields CDR1 SGHTA and CDR2 FQGNSA. CDR3 length: 16 residues. CDR3 region: CASSTGTGRGSTEAFF. For the CDR3, the DNA is TGTGCCAGCAGTACCGGGACAGGGAGGGGGAGCACTGAAGCTTTCTTT.

This chain links TRBV11-3 with TRBJ2-3, with 7 bases matching TRBD2. V was clipped by 5 bases and J by 1 base; unmatched bases: 9. Germline values: CDR1 SGHNT, CDR2 YENEEA. The CDR3 runs to 16 residues. The CDR3 spells CASSPEGRAGTDTQYF. In DNA, the CDR3 is TGTGCCAGCAGCCCGGAAGGGAGGGCCGGCACAGATACGCAGTATTTT.